This TCR beta chain is drawn from a study of cytomegalovirus exposure and HLA in healthy donors. Study-wide background: Earlier, approximately 190 million T cells were analyzed, and 90 million to 140 million unique TCR beta sequences were found among them.

Whole-study results and caveats: One variant, a missense change in DCLRE1C, was linked in a later analysis to TCR beta V- and J-gene trimming. Cytomegalovirus association was assigned to approximately 180 TCR beta chains.

The V gene's germline CDR1 is MDHEN and CDR2 SYDVKM. With 10 bases removed from V and 3 bases from J, the gap between germline ends came to 16 bases. CDR3 length: 13 amino acids. Comments on this clone: The antigen remains undetermined.

Use of 60 Vbeta and 13 Jbeta primers characterized the PCR. The repertoire was sequenced with immunoSEQ multiplex PCR; TCRdb's copy has only in-frame clones and lacks some. Counted here are hundreds of thousands of clones, approximately 78% occurring once; the ten biggest clones make up 3% to 4%. Input material: PBMCs. The J gene is TRBJ2-7, the V gene TRBV28, with a weak D call TRBD1 (5 bases). This sequence originates from a male donor in good health and CMV-seronegative. The CDR3 sequence is CATQGRLIYEQYF. The DNA of the CDR3 is TGTGCCACGCAGGGTCGGTTGATCTACGAGCAGTACTTC.